This TCR beta chain was obtained from a study of blood T cell repertoires in COVID-19. Study as a whole: Sources were T cells, B-cell-depleted T cells, or PBMCs; the material itself was cDNA or gDNA.

Trimming took 6 bases from V and 6 from J, leaving 14 bases between them. The CDR3 covers 13 residues. Produced via immunoSEQ multiplex PCR; TCRdb's table is partial and in-frame only. The data show approximately 530,000 clones, around nine tenths seen once. Sequencing was performed on peripheral blood. The TCR originated in a woman aged 45-65 years with COVID-19, enrolled during active disease. The chain is built from TRBV12-3 or TRBV12-4 and TRBJ1-1, with a possible D match to TRBD1 (6 bases). In DNA, the CDR3 is TGTGCCAGCAGCCCCCAAGGGGGACCTGAAGCTTTCTTT. Its protein is CASSPQGGPEAFF.